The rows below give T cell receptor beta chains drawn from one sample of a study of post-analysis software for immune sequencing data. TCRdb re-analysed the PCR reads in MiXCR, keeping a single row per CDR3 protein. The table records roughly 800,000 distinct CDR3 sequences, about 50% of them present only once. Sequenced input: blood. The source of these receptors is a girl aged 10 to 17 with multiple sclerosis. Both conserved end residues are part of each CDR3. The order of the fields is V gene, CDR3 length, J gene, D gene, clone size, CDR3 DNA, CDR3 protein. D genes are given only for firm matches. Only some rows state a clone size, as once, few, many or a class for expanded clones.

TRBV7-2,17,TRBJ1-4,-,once,TGTGCCAGCAGCTTATCCCCCAGGGGAGGATTACAGGAAAAACTGTTTTTT,CASSLSPRGGLQEKLFF
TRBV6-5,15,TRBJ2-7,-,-,TGTGCCAGCAGTTACGCGTCCGGAGAACCTTACGAGCAGTACTTC,CASSYASGEPYEQYF
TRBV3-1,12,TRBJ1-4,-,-,TGTGCCAGCAGCCAAGCCATTGAAAAACTGTTTTTT,CASSQAIEKLFF
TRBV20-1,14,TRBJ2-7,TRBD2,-,TGCAGTGCTAGTCTAGCGGGGGTAATCCACGAGCAGTACTTC,CSASLAGVIHEQYF
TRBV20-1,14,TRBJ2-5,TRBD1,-,TGCAGTGCTAGAGAGGGACAGGGGACAGAGACCCAGTACTTC,CSAREGQGTETQYF
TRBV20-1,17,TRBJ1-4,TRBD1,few,TGCAGTGCTAGAGATGTTTACAGGGGGCCCGACCCTGAAAAACTGTTTTTT,CSARDVYRGPDPEKLFF
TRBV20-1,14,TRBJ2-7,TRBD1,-,TGCAGTGCTATCCCGGGACAGGGTCGCTACGAGCAGTACTTC,CSAIPGQGRYEQYF
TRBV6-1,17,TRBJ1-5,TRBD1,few,TGTGCCACCGACCCGAACGACCTTTACAGGGGTCGGCAGCCCCAGCATTTT,CATDPNDLYRGRQPQHF
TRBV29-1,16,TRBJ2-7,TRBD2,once,TGCAGCGTAAGACCCACGACGCTAGCGGGAGAGTACGAGCAGTACTTC,CSVRPTTLAGEYEQYF
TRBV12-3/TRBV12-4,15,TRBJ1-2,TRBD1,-,TGTGCCAGCAGTTTAGAAGACAGGGACATCTATGGCTACACCTTC,CASSLEDRDIYGYTF
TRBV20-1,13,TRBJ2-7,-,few,TGCAGTGCTTCTAGGCCCCTCGGGTACGAGCAGTACTTC,CSASRPLGYEQYF
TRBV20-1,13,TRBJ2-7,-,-,TGCAGTGCTCCTAGGGATCTCGCCGGCGAGCAGTACTTC,CSAPRDLAGEQYF
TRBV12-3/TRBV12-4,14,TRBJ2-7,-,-,TGTGCCAGCACCATGGGCCGACGGGGATACGAGCAGTACTTC,CASTMGRRGYEQYF
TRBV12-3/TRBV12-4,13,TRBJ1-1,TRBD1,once,TGTGCCAGCAGTATCACAGGGGCCACTGAAGCTTTCTTT,CASSITGATEAFF
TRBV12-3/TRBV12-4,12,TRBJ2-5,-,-,TGTGCCTCAATGAGGCAGCGACAGACCCAGTACTTC,CASMRQRQTQYF
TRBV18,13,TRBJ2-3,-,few,TGTGCCAGCTCACCACGTGCGACAGATACGCAGTATTTT,CASSPRATDTQYF
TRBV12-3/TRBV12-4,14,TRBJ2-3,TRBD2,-,TGTGCCAGCAAGTTAGCGGGGGGCGCAGATACGCAGTATTTT,CASKLAGGADTQYF